This T cell receptor (beta chain) came from a study of control samples from healthy donors and cancer patients (dated by TCRdb to the early 2020s). This clone has just a few counts. The antigen this receptor binds is unknown. No qualities accompany the bases; no much larger clone lies one base away. The CDR3 has 16 amino acids, counting the end cysteine and phenylalanine. The read is trimmed to its CDR3 DNA, 48 bases read in frame from base 1. Reading the germline V gene gives CDR1 LGHNT and CDR2 FRNRAP. V is pruned by 4 bases and J by 4 bases, leaving 11 bases of the junction without a gene match. Library prep was done by the immunoSEQ multiplex PCR assay. This immuneACCESS table, as held by TCRdb, lists in-frame sequences with V and J called but not all clones. Of the missing ones, under half trace to an unresolved V gene in checked studies; the others have no known cause. This sample lists roughly 150,000 clones; around 90% were detected once. The ten largest clones capture 4.9% of the sample.

The sequence is built from TRBV12-5 and TRBJ2-7, with 9 bases aligning to TRBD2. The sequenced sample was blood. The TCR sequence derives from a man aged 25-45 years in good health. The nucleotide sequence reads as follows: TGTGCTAGTGGTTCCCTCGTAGCGGGAGCCCCGTACGAGCAGTACTTC. It specifies CASGSLVAGAPYEQYF.